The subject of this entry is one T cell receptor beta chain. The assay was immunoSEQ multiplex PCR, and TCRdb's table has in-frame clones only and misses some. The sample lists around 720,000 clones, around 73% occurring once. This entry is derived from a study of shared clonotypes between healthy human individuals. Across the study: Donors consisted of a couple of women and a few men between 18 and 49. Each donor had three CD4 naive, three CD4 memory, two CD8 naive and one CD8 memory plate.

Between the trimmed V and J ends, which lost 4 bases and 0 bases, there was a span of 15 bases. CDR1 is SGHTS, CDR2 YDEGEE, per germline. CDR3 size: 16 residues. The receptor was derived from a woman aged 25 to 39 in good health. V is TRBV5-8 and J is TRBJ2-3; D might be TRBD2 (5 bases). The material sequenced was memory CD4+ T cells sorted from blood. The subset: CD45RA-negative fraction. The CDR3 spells CASSAGDILSTDTQYF. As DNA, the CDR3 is TGTGCCAGCAGCGCGGGTGACATTTTGAGCACAGATACGCAGTATTTT.